The TCR beta chain under discussion was sequenced for a study of blood T cells in healthy people across ages. Study-wide findings and caveats: Higher diversity, along with more naive CD4+ cells, distinguished long-lived donors from aged donors. Reliance upon unsorted PBMCs precluded definitive naive versus antigen-experienced comparison. Shifts in expanded clonotypes may have been confounded by donor CMV status, which was unknown.

This CDR3 region has 16 residues. Trimming shortened V by 2 bases and J by 6 bases, and 21 bases separated the two germline ends. Germline CDR1 reads SGHRS; CDR2 reads YFSETQ. Sample-barcoded 5' priming and a J-beta primer mix drove a second PCR of about 6 to 12 cycles. Every sample returned 2.5 million or more CDR3-containing paired-end reads. TCRdb re-analysed the 5' RACE reads in MiXCR, keeping a single row per CDR3 protein. The sample holds more than 700,000 distinct CDR3 sequences; about 48% are singletons and the top ten take approximately 40%. On this clonotype itself: Its antigen is still unknown.

Material: blood. The receptor comes from a man at least 80 years old in good health. This chain joins TRBV5-1 and TRBJ2-7; TRBD2 is a possible D gene (5 bases). The CDR3 bases are TGCGCCAGCAGCTTCTCGTCTACTAGGGTCCTTATCGAGCAGTACTTC. Translating it yields CASSFSSTRVLIEQYF. The whole variable domain, remainder taken from reference TRBV5-1 and TRBJ2-7, is KAGVTQTPRYLIKTRGQQVTLSCSPISGHRSVSWYQQTPGQGLQFLFEYFSETQRNKGNFPGRFSGRQFSNSRSEMNVSTLELGDSALYLCASSFSSTRVLIEQYFGPGTRLTVT.